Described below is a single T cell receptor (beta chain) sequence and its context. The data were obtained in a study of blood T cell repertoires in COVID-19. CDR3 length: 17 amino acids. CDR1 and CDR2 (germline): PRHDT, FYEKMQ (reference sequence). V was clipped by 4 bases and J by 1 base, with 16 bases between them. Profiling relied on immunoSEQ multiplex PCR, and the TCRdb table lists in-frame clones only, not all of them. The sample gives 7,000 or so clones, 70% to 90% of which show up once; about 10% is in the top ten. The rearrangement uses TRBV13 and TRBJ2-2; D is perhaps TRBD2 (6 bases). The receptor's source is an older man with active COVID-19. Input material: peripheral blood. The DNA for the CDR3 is TGTGCCAGCAGCTCAGTCTTAGCGGAACTGAACACCGGGGAGCTGTTTTTT. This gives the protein CASSSVLAELNTGELFF.